Included here is one T cell receptor (beta chain) sequence, with context. Its antigen is unidentified. Germline values: CDR1 MDHEN, CDR2 SYDVKM. CDR3 length equals 16 residues. The data are from a study of T cells expressing NK-cell markers. Findings and limits, study-wide: Where a handful of donors were concerned, these clonotypes also led the CD3+CD56-NKG2C+ fraction. The dominant NKG2C+ clonotypes represented about 1.0-7.0% of CD8+ T cells in six donors.

TCRdb re-called the 5' RACE reads and gives one entry per CDR3 protein, without DNA. The table lists 350,000 to 400,000 distinct CDR3 sequences. The TCR originated in a woman in her fifties or sixties in good health. The chain couples TRBV28 to TRBJ2-7; TCRdb designates TRBD1, a call that cannot be tested without DNA. The sequenced sample was blood T cells: a sorted CD56 or NKG2C T cell subset, CD4+ or CD8+ T cells, or bulk PBMC T cells (not recorded which). CDR3 amino acids: CASSPLDRGRFYEQYF.